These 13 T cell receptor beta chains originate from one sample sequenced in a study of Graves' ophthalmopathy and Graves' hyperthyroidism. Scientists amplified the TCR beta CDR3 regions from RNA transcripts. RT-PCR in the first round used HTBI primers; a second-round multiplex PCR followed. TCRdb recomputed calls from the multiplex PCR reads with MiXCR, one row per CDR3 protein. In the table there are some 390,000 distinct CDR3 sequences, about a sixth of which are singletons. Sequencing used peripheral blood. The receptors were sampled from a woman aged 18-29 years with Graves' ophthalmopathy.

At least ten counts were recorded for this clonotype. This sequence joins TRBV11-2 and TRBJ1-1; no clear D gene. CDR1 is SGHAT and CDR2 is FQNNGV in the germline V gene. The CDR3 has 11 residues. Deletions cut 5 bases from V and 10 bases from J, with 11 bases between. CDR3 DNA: TGTGCCAGCAGCACGCCCTTGGGAGCTTTCTTT. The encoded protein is CASSTPLGAFF.

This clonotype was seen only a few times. In nucleotides, the CDR3 is TGTGCCAGCAGCTTAGACAGACTGCCCCAGTACTTC. It is translated as CASSLDRLPQYF. The V call is TRBV11-2, the J call TRBJ2-5; the D is unclear. CDR3 size: 12 residues. Germline CDR1 is SGHAT and CDR2 is FQNNGV. Trimming pared 0 bases from V and 9 bases from J, leaving 8 bases between.

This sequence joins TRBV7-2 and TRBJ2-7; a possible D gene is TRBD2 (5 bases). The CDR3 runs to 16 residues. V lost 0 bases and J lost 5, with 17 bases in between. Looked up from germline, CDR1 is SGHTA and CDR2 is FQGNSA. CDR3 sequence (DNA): TGTGCCAGCAGCTTAGCAAAGGACTGGCGAACTCACGAGCAGTACTTC. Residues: CASSLAKDWRTHEQYF.

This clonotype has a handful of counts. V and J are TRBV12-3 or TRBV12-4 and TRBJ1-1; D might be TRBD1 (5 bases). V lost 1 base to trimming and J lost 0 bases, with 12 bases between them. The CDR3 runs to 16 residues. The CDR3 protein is CASSLGPGHLNTEAFF. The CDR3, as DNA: TGTGCCAGCAGTTTAGGCCCCGGACATCTGAACACTGAAGCTTTCTTT.

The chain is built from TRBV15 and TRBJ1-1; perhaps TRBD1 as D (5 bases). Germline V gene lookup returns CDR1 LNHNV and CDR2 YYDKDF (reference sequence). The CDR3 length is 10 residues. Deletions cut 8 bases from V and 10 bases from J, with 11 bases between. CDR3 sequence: CATWAGGAFF. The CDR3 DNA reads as TGTGCCACCTGGGCGGGGGGAGCTTTCTTT.

The CDR3 DNA reads TGTGCCAGCAGTGTCGACACCTCTTCCCGCGGGGAGCTGTTTTTT. Protein sequence: CASSVDTSSRGELFF. The chain combines TRBV25-1 with TRBJ2-2; D ambiguous. The CDR3 consists of 15 residues. The V end was cut by 4 bases, the J end by 7 bases, with 16 bases between. Per the germline V gene, CDR1 is MGHDK and CDR2 is SYGVNS.

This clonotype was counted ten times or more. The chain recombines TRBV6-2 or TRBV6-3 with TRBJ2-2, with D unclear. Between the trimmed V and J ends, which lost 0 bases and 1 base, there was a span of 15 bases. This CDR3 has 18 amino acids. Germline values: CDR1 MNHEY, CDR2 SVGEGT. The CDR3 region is CASSYSFLSGKNTGELFF. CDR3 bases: TGTGCCAGCAGTTACTCTTTTCTATCTGGGAAGAACACCGGGGAGCTGTTTTTT.

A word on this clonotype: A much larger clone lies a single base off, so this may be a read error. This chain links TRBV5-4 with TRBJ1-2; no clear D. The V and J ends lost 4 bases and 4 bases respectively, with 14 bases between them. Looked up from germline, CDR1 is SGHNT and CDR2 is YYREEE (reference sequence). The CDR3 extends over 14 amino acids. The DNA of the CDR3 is TGTGCCAGCAGCGGGAAAGGACGGCGCTATGGCTACACCTTC. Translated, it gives CASSGKGRRYGYTF.

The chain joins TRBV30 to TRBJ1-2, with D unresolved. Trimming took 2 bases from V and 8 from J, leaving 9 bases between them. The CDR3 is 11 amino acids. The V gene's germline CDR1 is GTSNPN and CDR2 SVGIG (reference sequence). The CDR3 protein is CAWSMGSGYTF. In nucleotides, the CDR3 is TGTGCCTGGAGTATGGGTAGCGGCTACACCTTC.

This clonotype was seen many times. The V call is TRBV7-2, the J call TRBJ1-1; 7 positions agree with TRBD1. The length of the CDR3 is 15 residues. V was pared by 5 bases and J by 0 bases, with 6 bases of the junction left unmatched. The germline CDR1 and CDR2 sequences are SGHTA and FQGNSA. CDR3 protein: CASSASGQLNTEAFF. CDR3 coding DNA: TGTGCCAGCAGCGCCTCGGGACAGTTGAACACTGAAGCTTTCTTT.

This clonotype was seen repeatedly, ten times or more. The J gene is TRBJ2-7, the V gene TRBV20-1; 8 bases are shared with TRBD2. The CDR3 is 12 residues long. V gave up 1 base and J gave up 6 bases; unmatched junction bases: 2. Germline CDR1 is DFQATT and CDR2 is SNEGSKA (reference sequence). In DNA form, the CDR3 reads TGCAGTGCTAGAGGGGCGGGGGGCGAGCAGTACTTC. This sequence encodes CSARGAGGEQYF.

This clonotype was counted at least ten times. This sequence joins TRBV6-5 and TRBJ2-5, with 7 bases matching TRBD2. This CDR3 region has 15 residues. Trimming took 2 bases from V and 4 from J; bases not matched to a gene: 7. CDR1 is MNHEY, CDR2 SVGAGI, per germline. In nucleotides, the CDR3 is TGTGCCAGCAGTTACAGCGGCGGGAGCGGAGAGACCCAGTACTTC. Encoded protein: CASSYSGGSGETQYF.

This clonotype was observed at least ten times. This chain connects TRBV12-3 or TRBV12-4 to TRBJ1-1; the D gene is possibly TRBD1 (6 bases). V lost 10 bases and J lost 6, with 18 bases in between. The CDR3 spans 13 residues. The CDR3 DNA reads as TGTGCCATCAGACAGGAGTCTTGGGCTGAAGCTTTCTTT. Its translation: CAIRQESWAEAFF.